The sample holds one count of the clone carrying this T cell receptor (beta chain). Germline and junction disagree at one end, which may indicate a read error. In the authors' workflow: The assay estimated nucleated cells by amplifying reference gene primers. TCRdb keeps only in-frame clones here, not all; method: immunoSEQ multiplex PCR. V, J and clone size derive from that table, while D and trimming were established from the DNA sequence. The sample has some 65,000 clones, over 85% seen once. The sample comes from a study of blood T cell repertoires in COVID-19. Across the study: The United States, Italy and Spain provided the acute and convalescent COVID-19 samples. PBMCs, B-cell-depleted T cells, or T cells were the source of the cDNA or gDNA that made up the material.

Germline CDR1 and CDR2: MNHNY and SVGAGI (reference sequence). This CDR3 has 15 amino acids. The chain is built from TRBV6-6 and TRBJ1-1; 7 nucleotides line up with TRBD1. This clonotype originated in a man aged 70 or older with active COVID-19. Sequenced: peripheral blood. The CDR3: CASSNSGQPNTEAFF. The DNA for the CDR3 is TGTGCCAGCAGTAACTCGGGACAGCCGAACACTGAAGCTTTCTTT.